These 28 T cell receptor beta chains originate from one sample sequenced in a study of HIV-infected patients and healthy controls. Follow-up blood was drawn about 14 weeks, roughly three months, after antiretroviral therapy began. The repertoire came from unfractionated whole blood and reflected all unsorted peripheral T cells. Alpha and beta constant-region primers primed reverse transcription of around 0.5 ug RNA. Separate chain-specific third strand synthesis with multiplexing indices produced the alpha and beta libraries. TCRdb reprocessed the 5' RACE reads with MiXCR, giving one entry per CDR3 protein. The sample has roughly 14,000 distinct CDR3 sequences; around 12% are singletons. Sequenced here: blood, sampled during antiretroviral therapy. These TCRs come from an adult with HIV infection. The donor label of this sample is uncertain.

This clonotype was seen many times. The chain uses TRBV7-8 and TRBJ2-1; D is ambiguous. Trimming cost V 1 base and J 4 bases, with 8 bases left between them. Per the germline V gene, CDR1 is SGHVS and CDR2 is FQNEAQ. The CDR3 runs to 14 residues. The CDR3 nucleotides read TGTGCCAGCAGCTTAGTTTCATATTACAATGAGCAGTTCTTC. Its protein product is CASSLVSYYNEQFF.

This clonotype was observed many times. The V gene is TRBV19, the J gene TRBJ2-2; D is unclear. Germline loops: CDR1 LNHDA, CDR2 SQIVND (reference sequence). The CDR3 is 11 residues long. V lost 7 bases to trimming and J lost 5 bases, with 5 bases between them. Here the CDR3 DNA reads TGTGCCAGTAAGGGAACCGGGGAGCTGTTTTTT. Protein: CASKGTGELFF. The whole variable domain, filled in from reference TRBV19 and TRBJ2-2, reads DGGITQSPKYLFRKEGQNVTLSCEQNLNHDAMYWYRQDPGQGLRLIYYSQIVNDFQKGDIAEGYSVSREKKESFPLTVTSAQKNPTAFYLCASKGTGELFFGEGSRLTVL.

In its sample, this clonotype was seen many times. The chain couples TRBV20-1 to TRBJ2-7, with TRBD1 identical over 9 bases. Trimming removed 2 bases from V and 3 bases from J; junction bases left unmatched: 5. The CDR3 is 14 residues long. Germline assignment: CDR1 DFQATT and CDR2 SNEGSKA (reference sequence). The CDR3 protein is CSARHGQGIYEQYF. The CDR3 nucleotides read TGCAGTGCTAGACATGGACAGGGGATCTACGAGCAGTACTTC.

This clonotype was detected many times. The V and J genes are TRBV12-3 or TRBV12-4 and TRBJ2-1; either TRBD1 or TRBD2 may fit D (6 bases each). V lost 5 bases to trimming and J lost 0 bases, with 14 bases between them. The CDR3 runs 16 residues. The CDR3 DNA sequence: TGTGCCAGCAGTAGGAGGGGGATGAGCTCCTACAATGAGCAGTTCTTC. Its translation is CASSRRGMSSYNEQFF.

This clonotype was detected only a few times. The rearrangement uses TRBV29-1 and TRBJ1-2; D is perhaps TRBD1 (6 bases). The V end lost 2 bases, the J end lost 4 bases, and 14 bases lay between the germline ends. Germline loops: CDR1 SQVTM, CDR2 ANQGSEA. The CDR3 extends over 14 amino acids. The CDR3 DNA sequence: TGCAGCGTTGAAATTCCCGGACAGCCCTATGGCTACACCTTC. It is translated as CSVEIPGQPYGYTF.

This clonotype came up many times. This CDR3 is CASSLARGLNQPQHF. CDR3 sequence (DNA): TGTGCCAGCAGCTTAGCCAGGGGACTCAATCAGCCCCAGCATTTT. The chain combines TRBV11-2 with TRBJ1-5; TRBD1 might be the D (6 bases). This CDR3 has 15 amino acids. Trimming left V 1 base short and J 3 bases short, with 10 bases between. CDR1 and CDR2 (germline): SGHAT, FQNNGV. Variable domain in full (rest from reference TRBV11-2 and TRBJ1-5): EAGVAQSPRYKIIEKRQSVAFWCNPISGHATLYWYQQILGQGPKLLIQFQNNGVVDDSQLPKDRFSAERLKGVDSTLKIQPAKLEDSAVYLCASSLARGLNQPQHFGDGTRLSIL.

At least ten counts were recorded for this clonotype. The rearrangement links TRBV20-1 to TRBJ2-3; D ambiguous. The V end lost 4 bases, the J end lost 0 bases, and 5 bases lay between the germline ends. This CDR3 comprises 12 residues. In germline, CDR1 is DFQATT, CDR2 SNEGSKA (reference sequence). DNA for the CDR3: TGCAGTGCTATTGAAAGCACAGATACGCAGTATTTT. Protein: CSAIESTDTQYF.

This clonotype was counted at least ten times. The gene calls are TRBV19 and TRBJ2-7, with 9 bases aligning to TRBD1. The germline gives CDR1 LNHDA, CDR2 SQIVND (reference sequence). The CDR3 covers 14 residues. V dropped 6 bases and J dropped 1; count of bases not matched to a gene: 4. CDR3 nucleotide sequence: TGTGCCAGTAGCTTGACAGGGGGATCCTACGAGCAGTACTTC. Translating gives CASSLTGGSYEQYF.

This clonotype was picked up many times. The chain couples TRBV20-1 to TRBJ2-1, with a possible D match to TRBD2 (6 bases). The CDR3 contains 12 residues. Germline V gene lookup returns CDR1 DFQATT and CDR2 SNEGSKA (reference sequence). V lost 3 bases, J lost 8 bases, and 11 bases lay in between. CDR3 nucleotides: TGCAGTGCTAGGGTTAGCGGCCATGAGCAGTTCTTC. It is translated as CSARVSGHEQFF.

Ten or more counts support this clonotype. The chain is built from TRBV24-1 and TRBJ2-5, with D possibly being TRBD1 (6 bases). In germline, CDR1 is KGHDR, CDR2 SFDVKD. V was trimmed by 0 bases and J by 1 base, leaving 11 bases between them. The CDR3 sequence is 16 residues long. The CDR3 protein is CATSDLVQGTQETQYF. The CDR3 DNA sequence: TGTGCCACCAGTGATTTGGTCCAGGGGACCCAAGAGACCCAGTACTTC.

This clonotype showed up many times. CDR3 in amino acids: CASSSSGSPYNEQFF. In nucleotides, the CDR3 is TGTGCCAGCAGTAGTAGCGGGTCCCCGTACAATGAGCAGTTCTTC. The chain carries TRBV12-3 or TRBV12-4 and TRBJ2-1; 7 positions agree with TRBD2. The CDR3 spans 15 residues. With 5 bases clipped from V and 4 bases from J, the junction kept 8 bases outside the gene matches.

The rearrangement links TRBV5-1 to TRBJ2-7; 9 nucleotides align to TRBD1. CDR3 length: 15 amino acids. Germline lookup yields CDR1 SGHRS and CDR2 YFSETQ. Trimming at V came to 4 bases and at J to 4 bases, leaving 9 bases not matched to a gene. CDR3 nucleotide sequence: TGCGCCAGCAGCCCGCAGCCGGGACAGGGTTACGAGCAGTACTTC. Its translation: CASSPQPGQGYEQYF. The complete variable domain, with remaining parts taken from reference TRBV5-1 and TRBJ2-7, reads KAGVTQTPRYLIKTRGQQVTLSCSPISGHRSVSWYQQTPGQGLQFLFEYFSETQRNKGNFPGRFSGRQFSNSRSEMNVSTLELGDSALYLCASSPQPGQGYEQYFGPGTRLTVT.

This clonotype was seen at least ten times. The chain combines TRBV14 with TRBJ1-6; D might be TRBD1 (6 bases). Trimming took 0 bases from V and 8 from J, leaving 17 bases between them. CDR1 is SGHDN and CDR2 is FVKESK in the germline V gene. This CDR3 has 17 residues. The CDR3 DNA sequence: TGTGCCAGCAGCCAAGATCATGGGGGCGCGACGGATTCACCCCTCCACTTT. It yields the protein CASSQDHGGATDSPLHF. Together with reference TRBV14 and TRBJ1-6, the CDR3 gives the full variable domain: EAGVTQFPSHSVIEKGQTVTLRCDPISGHDNLYWYRRVMGKEIKFLLHFVKESKQDESGMPNNRFLAERTGGTYSTLKVQPAELEDSGVYFCASSQDHGGATDSPLHFGNGTRLTVT.

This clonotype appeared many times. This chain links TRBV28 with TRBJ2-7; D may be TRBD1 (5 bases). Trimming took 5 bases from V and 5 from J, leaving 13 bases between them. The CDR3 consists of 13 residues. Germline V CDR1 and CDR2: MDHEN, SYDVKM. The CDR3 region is CASSTQQVNEQYF. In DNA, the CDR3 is TGTGCCAGCAGTACCCAACAGGTCAACGAGCAGTACTTC.

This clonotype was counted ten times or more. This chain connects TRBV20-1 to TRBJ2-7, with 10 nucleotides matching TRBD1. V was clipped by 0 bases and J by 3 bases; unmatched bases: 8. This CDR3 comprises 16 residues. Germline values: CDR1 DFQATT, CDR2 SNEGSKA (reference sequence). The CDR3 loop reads CSARDNLGTGDYEQYF. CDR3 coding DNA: TGCAGTGCTAGAGATAATCTGGGGACAGGGGACTACGAGCAGTACTTC.

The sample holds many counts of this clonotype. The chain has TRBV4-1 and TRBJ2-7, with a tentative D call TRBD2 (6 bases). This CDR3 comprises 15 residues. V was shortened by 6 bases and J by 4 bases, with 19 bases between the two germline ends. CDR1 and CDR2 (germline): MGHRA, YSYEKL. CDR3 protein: CASRTSRAAGYEQYF. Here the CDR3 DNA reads TGCGCCAGCAGAACATCCCGGGCAGCGGGTTACGAGCAGTACTTC.

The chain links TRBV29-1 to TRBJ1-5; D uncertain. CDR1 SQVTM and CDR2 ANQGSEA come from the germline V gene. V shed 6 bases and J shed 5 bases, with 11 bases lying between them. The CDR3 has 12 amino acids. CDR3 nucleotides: TGCAGCGTGGCGGACCAGTATCAGCCCCAGCATTTT. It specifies CSVADQYQPQHF.

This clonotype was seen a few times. In DNA form, the CDR3 reads TGTGCCAGTATTCACACGGATCCCTCCTACGAGCAGTACTTC. This translates into CASIHTDPSYEQYF. The chain links TRBV6-7 to TRBJ2-7; D remains unclear. TRBV6-7 is noted as an ORF with a role that remains uncertain. There are 14 residues in the CDR3. The V end lost 9 bases, the J end lost 0 bases, and 15 bases lay between the germline ends.

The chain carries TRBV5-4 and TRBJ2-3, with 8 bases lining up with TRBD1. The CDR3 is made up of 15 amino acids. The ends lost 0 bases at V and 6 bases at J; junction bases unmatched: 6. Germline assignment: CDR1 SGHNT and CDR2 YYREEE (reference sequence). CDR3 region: CASSLGGQELDTQYF. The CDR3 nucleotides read TGTGCCAGCAGCTTGGGGGGACAGGAACTGGATACGCAGTATTTT. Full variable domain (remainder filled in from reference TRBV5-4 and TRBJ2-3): ETGVTQSPTHLIKTRGQQVTLRCSSQSGHNTVSWYQQALGQGPQFIFQYYREEENGRGNFPPRFSGLQFPNYSSELNVNALELDDSALYLCASSLGGQELDTQYFGPGTRLTVL.

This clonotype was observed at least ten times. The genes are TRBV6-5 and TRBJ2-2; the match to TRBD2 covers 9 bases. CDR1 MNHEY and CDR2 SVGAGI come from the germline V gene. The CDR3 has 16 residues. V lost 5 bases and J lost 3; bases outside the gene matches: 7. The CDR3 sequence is CASSLYSGGYTGELFF. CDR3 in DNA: TGTGCCAGCAGTCTATATAGCGGGGGATACACCGGGGAGCTGTTTTTT.

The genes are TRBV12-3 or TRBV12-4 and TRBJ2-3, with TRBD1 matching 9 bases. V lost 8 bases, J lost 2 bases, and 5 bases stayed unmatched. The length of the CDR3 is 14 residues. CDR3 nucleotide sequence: TGTGCCAGCCGAACAGGGGGCAACACAGATACGCAGTATTTT. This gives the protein CASRTGGNTDTQYF.

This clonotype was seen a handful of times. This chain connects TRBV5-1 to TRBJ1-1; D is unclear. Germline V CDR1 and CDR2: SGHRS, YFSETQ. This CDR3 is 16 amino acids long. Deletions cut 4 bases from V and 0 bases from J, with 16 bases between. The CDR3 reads CASSLHPGTMNTEAFF. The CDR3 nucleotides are TGCGCCAGCAGCCTCCACCCGGGAACTATGAACACTGAAGCTTTCTTT.

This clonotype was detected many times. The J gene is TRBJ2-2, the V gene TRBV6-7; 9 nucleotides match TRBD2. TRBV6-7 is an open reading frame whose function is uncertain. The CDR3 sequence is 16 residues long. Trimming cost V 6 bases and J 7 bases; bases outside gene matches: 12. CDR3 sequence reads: CASSLAGALESGELFF. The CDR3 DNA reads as TGTGCCAGCAGCTTAGCGGGAGCTTTGGAGAGCGGGGAGCTGTTTTTT.

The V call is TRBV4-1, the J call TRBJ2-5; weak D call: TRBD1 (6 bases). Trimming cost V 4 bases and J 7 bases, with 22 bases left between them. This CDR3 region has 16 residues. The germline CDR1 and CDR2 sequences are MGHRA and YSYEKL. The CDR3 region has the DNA TGCGCCAGCAGCCTTGGCTCGAGGGGGTCAACGCGGACCCAGTACTTC. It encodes CASSLGSRGSTRTQYF.

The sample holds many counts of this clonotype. This CDR3 reads CSASQTGRETQYF. Written as DNA, the CDR3 is TGCAGTGCTAGTCAGACAGGGAGAGAGACCCAGTACTTC. The chain uses TRBV20-1 and TRBJ2-5; 7 bases match TRBD1. Germline assignment: CDR1 DFQATT and CDR2 SNEGSKA (reference sequence). The CDR3 consists of 13 residues. J lost 4 bases, V lost 3 bases, and 5 bases had no gene match.

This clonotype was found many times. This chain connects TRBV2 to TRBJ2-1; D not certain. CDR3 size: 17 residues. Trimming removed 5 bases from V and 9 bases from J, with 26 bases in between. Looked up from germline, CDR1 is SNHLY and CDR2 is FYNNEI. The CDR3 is CASSPTHDHFRSSEQFF. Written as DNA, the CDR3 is TGTGCCAGCAGTCCGACTCATGACCACTTCCGGTCCAGTGAGCAGTTCTTC.

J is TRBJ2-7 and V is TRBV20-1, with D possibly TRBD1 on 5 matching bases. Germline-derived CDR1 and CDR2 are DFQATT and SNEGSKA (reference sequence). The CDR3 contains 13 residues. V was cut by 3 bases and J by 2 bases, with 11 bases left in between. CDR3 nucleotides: TGCAGTGCTAGCCCCAAAGGGGCCTACGAGCAGTACTTC. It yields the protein CSASPKGAYEQYF.

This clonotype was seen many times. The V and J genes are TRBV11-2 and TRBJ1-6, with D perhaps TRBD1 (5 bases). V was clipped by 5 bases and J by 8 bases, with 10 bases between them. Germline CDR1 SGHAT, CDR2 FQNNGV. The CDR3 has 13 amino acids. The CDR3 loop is CASSARGDSPLHF. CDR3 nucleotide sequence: TGTGCCAGCAGCGCAAGAGGGGATTCACCCCTCCACTTT.